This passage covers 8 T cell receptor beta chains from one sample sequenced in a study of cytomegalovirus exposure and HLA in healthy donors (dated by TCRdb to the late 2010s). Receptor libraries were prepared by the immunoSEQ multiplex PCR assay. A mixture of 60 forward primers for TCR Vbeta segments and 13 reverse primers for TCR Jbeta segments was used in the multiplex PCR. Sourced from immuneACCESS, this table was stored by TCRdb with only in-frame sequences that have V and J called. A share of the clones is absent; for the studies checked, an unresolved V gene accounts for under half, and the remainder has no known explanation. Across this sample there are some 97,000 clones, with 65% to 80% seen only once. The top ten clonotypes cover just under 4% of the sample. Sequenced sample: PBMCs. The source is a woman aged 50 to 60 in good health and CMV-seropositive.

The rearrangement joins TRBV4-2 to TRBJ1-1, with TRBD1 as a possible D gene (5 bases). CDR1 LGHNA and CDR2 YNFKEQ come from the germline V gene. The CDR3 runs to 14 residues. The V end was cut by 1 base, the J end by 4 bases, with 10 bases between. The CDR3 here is CASSQVAGPTEAFF. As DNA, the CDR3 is TGTGCCAGCAGCCAAGTGGCGGGGCCCACTGAAGCTTTCTTT.

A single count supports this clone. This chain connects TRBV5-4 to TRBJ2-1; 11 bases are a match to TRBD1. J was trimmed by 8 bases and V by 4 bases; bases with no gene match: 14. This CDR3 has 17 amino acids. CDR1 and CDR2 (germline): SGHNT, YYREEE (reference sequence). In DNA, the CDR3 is TGTGCCAGCAGCCTCCCCTTAGGACAGGGGGCGCGGGATGAGCAGTTCTTC. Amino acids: CASSLPLGQGARDEQFF.

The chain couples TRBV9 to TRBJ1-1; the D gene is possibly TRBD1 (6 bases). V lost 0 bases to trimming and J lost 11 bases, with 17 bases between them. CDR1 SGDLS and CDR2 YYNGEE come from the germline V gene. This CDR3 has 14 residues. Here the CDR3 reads CASSVAGTSDPAFF. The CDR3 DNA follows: TGTGCCAGCAGCGTAGCCGGGACATCCGACCCGGCTTTCTTT.

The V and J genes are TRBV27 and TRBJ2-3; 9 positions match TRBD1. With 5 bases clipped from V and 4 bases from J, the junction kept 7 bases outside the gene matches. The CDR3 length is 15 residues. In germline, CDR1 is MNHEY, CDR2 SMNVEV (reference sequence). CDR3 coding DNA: TGTGCCAGCAGTACGGCCCGGGACAGGGCAGATACGCAGTATTTT. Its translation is CASSTARDRADTQYF.

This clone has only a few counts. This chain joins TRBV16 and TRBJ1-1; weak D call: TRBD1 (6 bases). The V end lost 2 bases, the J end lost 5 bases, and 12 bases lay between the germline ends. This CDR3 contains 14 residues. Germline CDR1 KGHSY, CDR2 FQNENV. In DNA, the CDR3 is TGTGCCAGCAGCCAAGGGGGCAGAGGGACTGAAGCTTTCTTT. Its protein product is CASSQGGRGTEAFF.

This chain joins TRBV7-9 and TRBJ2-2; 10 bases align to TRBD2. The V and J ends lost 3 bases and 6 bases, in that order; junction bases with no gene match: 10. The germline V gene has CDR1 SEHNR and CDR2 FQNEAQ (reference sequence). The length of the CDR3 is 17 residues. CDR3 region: CASSFGSGGLGSGELFF. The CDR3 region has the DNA TGTGCCAGCAGCTTCGGTAGCGGGGGGCTGGGGTCCGGGGAGCTGTTTTTT. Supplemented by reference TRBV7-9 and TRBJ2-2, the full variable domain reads DTGVSQNPRHKITKRGQNVTFRCDPISEHNRLYWYRQTLGQGPEFLTYFQNEAQLEKSRLLSDRFSAERPKGSFSTLEIQRTEQGDSAMYLCASSFGSGGLGSGELFFGEGSRLTVL.

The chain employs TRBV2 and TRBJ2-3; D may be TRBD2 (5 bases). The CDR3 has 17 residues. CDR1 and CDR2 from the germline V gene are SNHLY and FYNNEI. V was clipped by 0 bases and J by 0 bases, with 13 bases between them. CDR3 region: CASSEALGLFSTDTQYF. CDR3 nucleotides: TGTGCCAGCAGTGAAGCGCTAGGACTTTTTAGCACAGATACGCAGTATTTT. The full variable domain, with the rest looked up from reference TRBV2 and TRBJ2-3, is EPEVTQTPSHQVTQMGQEVILRCVPISNHLYFYWYRQILGQKVEFLVSFYNNEISEKSEIFDDQFSVERPDGSNFTLKIRSTKLEDSAMYFCASSEALGLFSTDTQYFGPGTRLTVL.

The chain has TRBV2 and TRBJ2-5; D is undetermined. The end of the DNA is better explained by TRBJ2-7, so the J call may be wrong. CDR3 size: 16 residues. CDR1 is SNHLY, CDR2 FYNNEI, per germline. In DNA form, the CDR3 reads TGTGCCAGCAGTGAACGAGGCGCCCCACCCAAATACGAGCAGTACTTC. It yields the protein CASSERGAPPKYEQYF.